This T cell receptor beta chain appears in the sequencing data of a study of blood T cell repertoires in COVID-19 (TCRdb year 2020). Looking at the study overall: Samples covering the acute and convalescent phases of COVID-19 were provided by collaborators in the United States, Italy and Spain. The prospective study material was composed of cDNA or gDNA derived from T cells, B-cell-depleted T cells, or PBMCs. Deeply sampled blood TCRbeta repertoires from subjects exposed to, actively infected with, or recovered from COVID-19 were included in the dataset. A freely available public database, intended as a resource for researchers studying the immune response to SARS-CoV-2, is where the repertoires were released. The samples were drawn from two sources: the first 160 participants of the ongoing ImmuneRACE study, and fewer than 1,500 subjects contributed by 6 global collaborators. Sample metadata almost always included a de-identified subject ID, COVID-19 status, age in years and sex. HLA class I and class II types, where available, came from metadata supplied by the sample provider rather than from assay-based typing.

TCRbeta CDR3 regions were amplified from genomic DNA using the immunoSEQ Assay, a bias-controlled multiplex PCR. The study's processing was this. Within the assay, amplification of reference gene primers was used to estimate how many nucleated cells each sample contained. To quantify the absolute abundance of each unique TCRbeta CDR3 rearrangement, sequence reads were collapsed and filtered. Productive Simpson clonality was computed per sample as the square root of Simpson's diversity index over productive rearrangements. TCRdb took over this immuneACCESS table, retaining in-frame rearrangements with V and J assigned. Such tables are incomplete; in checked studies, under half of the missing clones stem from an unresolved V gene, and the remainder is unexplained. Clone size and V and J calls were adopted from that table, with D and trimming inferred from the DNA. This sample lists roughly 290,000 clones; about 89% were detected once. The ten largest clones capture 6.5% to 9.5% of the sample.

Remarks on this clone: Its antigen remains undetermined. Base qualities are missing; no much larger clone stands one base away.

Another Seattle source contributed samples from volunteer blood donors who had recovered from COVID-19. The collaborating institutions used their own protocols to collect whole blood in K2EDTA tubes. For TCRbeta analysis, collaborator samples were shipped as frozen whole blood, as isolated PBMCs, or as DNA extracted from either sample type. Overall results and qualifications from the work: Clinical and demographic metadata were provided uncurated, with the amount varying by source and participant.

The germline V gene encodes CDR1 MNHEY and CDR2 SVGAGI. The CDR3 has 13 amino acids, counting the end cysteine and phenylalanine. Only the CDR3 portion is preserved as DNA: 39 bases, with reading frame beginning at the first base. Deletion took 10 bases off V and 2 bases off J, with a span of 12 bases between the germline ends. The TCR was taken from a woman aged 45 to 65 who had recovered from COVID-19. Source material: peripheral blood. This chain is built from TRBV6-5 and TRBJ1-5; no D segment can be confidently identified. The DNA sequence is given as TGTGCCACGGGATCCTGGGGCAATCAGCCCCAGCATTTT. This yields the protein CATGSWGNQPQHF.